This entry lists 15 T cell receptor beta chains sequenced from one sample in a study of regulatory T cells in long-lasting Graves disease. Construction of TCR beta libraries relied on iRepertoire HTBI primers and on Arm-PCR targeting CDR3 regions. TCRdb re-called the multiplex PCR reads with MiXCR, one entry per CDR3 protein. The table includes 440,000 or so distinct CDR3 sequences, about 15% detected once. The time point denotes: newly diagnosed GD, antithyroid drugs for less than 3 months. Construction of the TCR library relied on RNA isolated from PBMCs. These same data were also listed under a study on T cells in Graves' hyperthyroidism and ophthalmopathy.

The specimen comprised peripheral blood mononuclear cells (PBMCs), sampled at new diagnosis, from a patient treated with antithyroid drugs. These receptors were taken from a woman aged 25 to 45 with Graves disease.

This chain joins TRBV28 and TRBJ2-5, with 10 nucleotides matching TRBD1. Per the germline V gene, CDR1 is MDHEN and CDR2 is SYDVKM. After removal of 5 bases from V and 3 bases from J, the junction contained 3 bases not matched to a gene. This CDR3 has 14 residues. CDR3 sequence: CASSEGTGEETQYF. Written as DNA, the CDR3 is TGTGCCAGCAGTGAAGGGACAGGGGAAGAGACCCAGTACTTC.

This clonotype has only a few counts. This rearrangement joins TRBV9 to TRBJ2-2; D is perhaps TRBD1 or TRBD2 (5 bases each). With 3 bases removed from V and 0 bases from J, the gap between germline ends came to 15 bases. The CDR3 spans 17 residues. Germline CDR1 and CDR2: SGDLS and YYNGEE. The CDR3 is CASSAERTGPNTGELFF. In nucleotides, the CDR3 is TGTGCCAGCAGCGCCGAGAGGACGGGACCGAACACCGGGGAGCTGTTTTTT.

In its sample, this clonotype was seen a few times. This chain uses TRBV19 with TRBJ2-4; possibly TRBD1 or TRBD2 for D (5 bases each). The CDR3 covers 15 residues. V lost 9 bases and J lost 8, with 23 bases in between. CDR1 is LNHDA and CDR2 is SQIVND in the germline V gene (reference sequence). The DNA for the CDR3 is TGTGCCAGCGCCCACGGGACGAGTTTATTGGACATTCAGTACTTC. This sequence encodes CASAHGTSLLDIQYF.

This clonotype was counted at least ten times. This sequence joins TRBV30 and TRBJ2-1; 11 bases match TRBD2. After removal of 1 base from V and 3 bases from J, the junction contained 5 bases not matched to a gene. Looked up from germline, CDR1 is GTSNPN and CDR2 is SVGIG (reference sequence). The CDR3 sequence is 16 residues long. CDR3 sequence: CAWSDGTSGFYNEQFF. The CDR3 nucleotides read TGTGCCTGGAGTGATGGGACTAGCGGCTTCTACAATGAGCAGTTCTTC.

This clonotype was counted only a few times. The rearrangement uses TRBV5-1 and TRBJ1-4, with 10 bases fitting TRBD1. V shed 3 bases, J shed 8 bases, and the junction held 10 bases outside the gene matches. The V gene's germline CDR1 is SGHRS and CDR2 YFSETQ. The CDR3 extends over 16 amino acids. CDR3 sequence (DNA): TGCGCCAGCAGCTCCGGGACAGGGGCGCGTGGCGAAAAACTGTTTTTT. Amino acids: CASSSGTGARGEKLFF.

This clonotype was detected ten times or more. The chain uses TRBV18 and TRBJ1-3; D uncertain. V was pared by 5 bases and J by 0 bases, with 11 bases between. The V gene's germline CDR1 is KGHSH and CDR2 LQKENI. This CDR3 spans 15 amino acids. The CDR3 sequence: CASSRESGSGNTIYF. In DNA form, the CDR3 reads TGTGCCAGCTCAAGGGAGTCAGGCTCTGGAAACACCATATATTTT.

This clonotype was observed a few times. The DNA of the CDR3 is TGTGCCAGTACCTTGACAGGGGAGGACACTGAAGCTTTCTTT. Amino acid sequence: CASTLTGEDTEAFF. The chain carries TRBV19 and TRBJ1-1; 8 bases fit TRBD1. With V trimmed by 7 bases and J by 3 bases, 7 bases remained unmatched. CDR1 and CDR2 from the germline V gene are LNHDA and SQIVND (reference sequence). The CDR3 spans 14 residues.

This sequence joins TRBV24-1 and TRBJ2-2; 9 bases match TRBD1. After removal of 8 bases from V and 3 bases from J, the junction contained 6 bases not matched to a gene. Germline assignment: CDR1 KGHDR and CDR2 SFDVKD. The CDR3 is 15 residues long. The CDR3 spells CATNTGTGHTGELFF. The CDR3 DNA follows: TGTGCCACCAACACCGGGACAGGGCACACCGGGGAGCTGTTTTTT.

This clonotype was seen ten or more times. The J gene is TRBJ1-1, the V gene TRBV20-1, with 11 nucleotides matching TRBD1. J gave up 5 bases and V 5 bases, and 7 bases lay outside the gene matches. The V gene's germline CDR1 is DFQATT and CDR2 SNEGSKA (reference sequence). This CDR3 comprises 14 residues. The CDR3 nucleotides are TGCAGTGCTCGAAAGGGACAGGGGGGGACTGAAGCTTTCTTT. Translation: CSARKGQGGTEAFF.

This clonotype has a count of ten or more. CDR3 in amino acids: CSARGQGHRGEQYF. Here the CDR3 DNA reads TGCAGTGCTAGGGGACAGGGCCATAGGGGGGAGCAGTACTTC. The chain is built from TRBV20-1 and TRBJ2-7; 9 nucleotides line up with TRBD1. Germline loops: CDR1 DFQATT, CDR2 SNEGSKA (reference sequence). The CDR3 consists of 14 residues. Germline trimming cut 3 bases from V and 7 bases from J; bases unmatched to any gene: 10.

In this sample, this clonotype turned up many times. V gene TRBV7-9 combines with J gene TRBJ2-1; 8 nucleotides match TRBD2. Germline CDR1 and CDR2: SEHNR and FQNEAQ (reference sequence). V was pared by 1 base and J by 6 bases, with 8 bases of the junction left unmatched. The CDR3 sequence is 16 residues long. In DNA, the CDR3 is TGTGCCAGCAGCTTAGAGTCGGGGGGGAAAGGCAATGAGCAGTTCTTC. Protein product: CASSLESGGKGNEQFF.

The sample holds many counts of this clonotype. The chain joins TRBV7-2 to TRBJ2-1; 13 positions match TRBD2. J gave up 7 bases and V 8 bases, and 5 bases lay outside the gene matches. This CDR3 contains 14 residues. Germline V gene lookup returns CDR1 SGHTA and CDR2 FQGNSA. CDR3: CASARTSGSNEQFF. CDR3 DNA: TGTGCCAGCGCCAGGACTAGCGGGAGTAATGAGCAGTTCTTC. Full variable domain (missing parts from reference TRBV7-2 and TRBJ2-1): GAGVSQSPSNKVTEKGKDVELRCDPISGHTALYWYRQSLGQGLEFLIYFQGNSAPDKSGLPSDRFSAERTGGSVSTLTIQRTQQEDSAVYLCASARTSGSNEQFFGPGTRLTVL.

This clonotype was picked up many times. V usage is TRBV27 and J usage is TRBJ1-2; D is undetermined. CDR1 is MNHEY and CDR2 is SMNVEV in the germline V gene (reference sequence). CDR3 length: 15 amino acids. Deletions cut 6 bases from V and 0 bases from J, with 14 bases between. CDR3 sequence: CASREGGTPNYGYTF. The CDR3 DNA reads TGTGCCAGCAGGGAAGGCGGAACGCCTAACTATGGCTACACCTTC.

This chain links TRBV5-1 with TRBJ1-4; no definite D call. V dropped 4 bases and J dropped 2 bases, with 9 bases sitting between them. CDR1 SGHRS and CDR2 YFSETQ come from the germline V gene. This CDR3 contains 14 residues. CDR3 DNA sequence: TGCGCCAGCAGCCTCGACCCCACTAATGAAAAACTGTTTTTT. Protein product: CASSLDPTNEKLFF. Variable domain in full (rest from reference TRBV5-1 and TRBJ1-4): KAGVTQTPRYLIKTRGQQVTLSCSPISGHRSVSWYQQTPGQGLQFLFEYFSETQRNKGNFPGRFSGRQFSNSRSEMNVSTLELGDSALYLCASSLDPTNEKLFFGSGTQLSVL.

The chain joins TRBV4-1 to TRBJ1-1, with 7 bases aligning to TRBD1. Germline lookup yields CDR1 MGHRA and CDR2 YSYEKL. J was trimmed by 5 bases and V by 0 bases; bases with no gene match: 3. The CDR3 consists of 14 residues. The CDR3 sequence is CASSQDQGGTEAFF. The CDR3 nucleotides read TGCGCCAGCAGCCAAGACCAGGGGGGGACTGAAGCTTTCTTT.